Following are 25 T cell receptor beta chains from one sample sequenced in a study of T cells after yellow fever vaccination (dated by TCRdb to the late 2010s). Read against the paper, the sample's treatment or condition label means: live attenuated yellow fever vaccine strain. The library was produced with 5' RACE. Sequencing took place on an Illumina HiSeq 2500. TCRdb cleaned the public reads at Q25 with fastp, built clones with MiXCR and kept in-frame beta chains. Identical CDR3 proteins give one entry, which carries the most common genes and DNA. This sample comprises about 85,000 distinct CDR3 sequences, roughly 15% of them detected only once. Together, the top ten hold about 22% of the sample. The sample consisted of CD8+ T cells not binding an NS4B(214-222) dextramer, sorted from PBMCs, taken roughly 20 days after the first yellow fever vaccination. The cell subset or site label on this specimen signifies: NS4B epitope dextramer-negative CD8 T cells. The receptors originated from a man in his late teens or twenties who received the YFV17D yellow fever vaccine.

This clonotype occurred a few times. The chain joins TRBV9 to TRBJ2-1; the match to TRBD1 covers 7 bases. V shed 4 bases, J shed 6 bases, and the junction held 4 bases outside the gene matches. The CDR3 has 13 residues. Germline lookup yields CDR1 SGDLS and CDR2 YYNGEE. This chain's CDR3 is CASSPGTVNEQFF. The CDR3 region has the DNA TGTGCCAGCAGCCCTGGGACAGTCAATGAGCAGTTCTTC.

Only a few counts were recorded for this clonotype. The J gene is TRBJ2-7, the V gene TRBV7-6; TRBD2 is a possible D gene (7 bases). The CDR3 runs 15 residues. Germline CDR1 SGHVS, CDR2 FNYEAQ. V was clipped by 5 bases and J by 1 base, with 15 bases between them. This chain's CDR3 is CASSGGASGSYEQYF. In DNA, the CDR3 is TGTGCCAGCAGCGGGGGGGCTAGCGGATCCTACGAGCAGTACTTC.

CDR3 DNA sequence: TGTGCCAGCAGCCAGGGCCTTAGCAATCAGCCCCAGCATTTT. The encoded protein is CASSQGLSNQPQHF. The chain employs TRBV27 and TRBJ1-5, with TRBD1 as a possible D gene (5 bases). The V gene's germline CDR1 is MNHEY and CDR2 SMNVEV (reference sequence). This CDR3 is 14 amino acids long. Trimming left V 6 bases short and J 0 bases short, with 9 bases between.

The chain uses TRBV2 and TRBJ2-7; D is undetermined. Per the germline V gene, CDR1 is SNHLY and CDR2 is FYNNEI. The CDR3 is made up of 11 amino acids. V dropped 8 bases and J dropped 2 bases, with 7 bases sitting between them. The CDR3 sequence is CASGPPYEQYV. The CDR3, as DNA: TGTGCCAGCGGCCCCCCCTACGAGCAGTACGTC.

V usage is TRBV3-1 and J usage is TRBJ1-4; 9 bases fit TRBD1. Germline CDR1 reads LGHDT; CDR2 reads YNNKEL (reference sequence). The CDR3 consists of 15 residues. After removal of 1 base from V and 6 bases from J, the junction contained 3 bases not matched to a gene. The CDR3 spells CASSQAGTGYEKLFF. The CDR3 nucleotides are TGTGCCAGCAGCCAAGCCGGGACAGGGTATGAAAAACTGTTTTTT.

This clonotype appeared many times. This chain links TRBV30 with TRBJ2-7; D might be TRBD2 (5 bases). Germline V gene lookup returns CDR1 GTSNPN and CDR2 SVGIG (reference sequence). V dropped 3 bases and J dropped 0 bases, with 9 bases sitting between them. The CDR3 covers 13 residues. The CDR3 sequence: CAWSVGSSYEQYF. Written as DNA, the CDR3 is TGTGCCTGGAGCGTGGGGAGCTCCTACGAGCAGTACTTC.

V is TRBV7-3 and J is TRBJ2-6; D not resolved. V dropped 6 bases and J dropped 1 base, with 4 bases sitting between them. CDR3 length: 13 residues. Germline CDR1 SGHTA, CDR2 FQGTGA. CDR3 coding DNA: TGTGCCAGCAGTGCTTCTGGGGCCAACGTCCTGACTTTC. Translated: CASSASGANVLTF.

The chain links TRBV4-1 to TRBJ2-3; D not resolved. Trimming shortened V by 4 bases and J by 5 bases, and 10 bases separated the two germline ends. The length of the CDR3 is 13 residues. From germline, CDR1 is MGHRA and CDR2 YSYEKL. CDR3 bases: TGCGCCAGCAGCCTGGTGGTCTTAGATACGCAGTATTTT. Its protein is CASSLVVLDTQYF.

The chain recombines TRBV6-2 or TRBV6-3 with TRBJ2-1, with 7 bases identical to TRBD2. The germline V gene encodes CDR1 MNHEY and CDR2 SVGEGT. V gave up 4 bases and J gave up 1 base; unmatched junction bases: 7. The CDR3 runs to 16 residues. The CDR3 DNA is TGTGCCAGCAGTTTGTCGGGGGGTTCATCCTACAATGAGCAGTTCTTC. Encoded protein: CASSLSGGSSYNEQFF.

The chain joins TRBV12-3 or TRBV12-4 to TRBJ2-7, with 7 bases matching TRBD1. Trimming cost V 2 bases and J 2 bases; bases outside gene matches: 18. CDR3 length: 19 residues. CDR3: CASSLITPLGQEAAYEQYF. The DNA of the CDR3 is TGTGCCAGCAGTTTAATTACCCCGTTAGGACAGGAAGCAGCCTACGAGCAGTACTTC.

This clonotype was observed a few times. The chain carries TRBV10-3 and TRBJ2-7, with 9 positions matching TRBD1. The junction had 9 bases not matched to a gene; V was cut back by 3 bases and J by 9 bases. The CDR3 is made up of 14 amino acids. Germline-derived CDR1 and CDR2 are ENHRY and SYGVKD. CDR3 DNA sequence: TGTGCCATCAGTGAAACAGGGGGCATCGGAGGGCAGTACTTC. Protein product: CAISETGGIGGQYF.

This clonotype was recorded many times. J is TRBJ2-7 and V is TRBV12-3 or TRBV12-4; D call uncertain. The CDR3 has 12 amino acids. V was clipped by 7 bases and J by 5 bases, with 12 bases between them. CDR3 loop: CASNYPGDEQYF. The CDR3 region has the DNA TGTGCCAGCAACTACCCTGGGGACGAGCAGTACTTC.

There are a few counts of this clonotype. The chain has TRBV27 and TRBJ1-4, with TRBD1 as a possible D gene (5 bases). Germline V lookup: CDR1 MNHEY, CDR2 SMNVEV (reference sequence). The ends were cut back, 3 bases at V and 9 bases at J, with 8 bases in the middle. The length of the CDR3 is 12 residues. The CDR3 protein is CASSFEGQKLFF. Here the CDR3 DNA reads TGTGCCAGCAGTTTCGAGGGGCAAAAACTGTTTTTT.

This chain uses TRBV4-3 with TRBJ2-7; 7 bases align to TRBD1. The CDR3 runs 15 residues. J gave up 0 bases and V 1 base, and 3 bases lay outside the gene matches. Per germline, CDR1 LGHNA and CDR2 YSLEER. CDR3 sequence: CASSQGWTGSYEQYF. Written as DNA, the CDR3 is TGCGCCAGCAGCCAAGGGTGGACAGGCTCCTACGAGCAGTACTTC.

The CDR3: CASSTFPNNSPLHF. The CDR3 coding sequence is TGTGCCAGCAGTACCTTCCCCAATAATTCACCCCTCCACTTT. J is TRBJ1-6 and V is TRBV28, with D uncertain. The CDR3 extends over 14 amino acids. Trimming stripped 5 bases from V and 5 bases from J, with 10 bases between. Germline assignment: CDR1 MDHEN and CDR2 SYDVKM. The full variable domain, with the rest looked up from reference TRBV28 and TRBJ1-6, is DVKVTQSSRYLVKRTGEKVFLECVQDMDHENMFWYRQDPGLGLRLIYFSYDVKMKEKGDIPEGYSVSREKKERFSLILESASTNQTSMYLCASSTFPNNSPLHFGNGTRLTVT.

The V and J genes are TRBV6-2 or TRBV6-3 and TRBJ1-5, with D possibly matching TRBD1 (5 bases). The CDR3 is made up of 14 amino acids. The germline V gene encodes CDR1 MNHEY and CDR2 SVGEGT. With 9 bases removed from V and 4 bases from J, the gap between germline ends came to 16 bases. The CDR3 sequence is CASFTPGRNQPQHF. DNA for the CDR3: TGTGCCAGTTTCACCCCAGGGAGGAATCAGCCCCAGCATTTT.

This clonotype occurred many times. This chain links TRBV7-8 with TRBJ1-1; D may be TRBD1 (6 bases). V lost 5 bases to trimming and J lost 8 bases, with 9 bases between them. The germline V gene has CDR1 SGHVS and CDR2 FQNEAQ. This CDR3 is built from 11 residues. This chain's CDR3 is CASSHTGEAFF. CDR3 nucleotide sequence: TGTGCCAGCAGCCATACAGGGGAAGCTTTCTTT.

The chain employs TRBV15 and TRBJ1-5; D remains unclear. The CDR3 is 16 amino acids. V was clipped by 9 bases and J by 6 bases, with 24 bases between them. Germline-derived CDR1 and CDR2 are LNHNV and YYDKDF (reference sequence). This CDR3 is CATSQVGKVGRQPQHF. The CDR3 DNA reads TGTGCCACTTCTCAGGTGGGGAAAGTTGGCCGTCAGCCCCAGCATTTT.

The chain has TRBV10-3 and TRBJ2-5, with 8 bases lining up with TRBD2. The V and J ends lost 0 bases and 5 bases, in that order; junction bases with no gene match: 8. The CDR3 is 16 amino acids. Germline lookup yields CDR1 ENHRY and CDR2 SYGVKD. CDR3 sequence reads: CAISESDGGAYETQYF. The CDR3 DNA sequence: TGTGCCATCAGTGAGTCTGACGGGGGGGCTTACGAGACCCAGTACTTC.

Here the CDR3 DNA reads TGTGCCAGCCCCCGGGGAGATACGCAGTATTTT. Residues: CASPRGDTQYF. V usage is TRBV10-3 and J usage is TRBJ2-3; D is possibly TRBD2 (5 bases). V gave up 10 bases and J gave up 5 bases, with 10 bases separating them. CDR3 length equals 11 residues. CDR1 and CDR2 (germline): ENHRY, SYGVKD.

This clonotype has more than one count but fewer than ten. The V call is TRBV29-1, the J call TRBJ2-2; D not certain. Germline CDR1 SQVTM, CDR2 ANQGSEA. Trimming removed 5 bases from V and 2 bases from J, with 15 bases in between. This CDR3 spans 15 amino acids. This chain's CDR3 is CSVLDPIRNTGELFF. The CDR3 DNA is TGCAGCGTTCTAGACCCGATTCGTAACACCGGGGAGCTGTTTTTT.

The CDR3 region has the DNA TGTGCCAGCAGCCGTCGGGACCTTATGGGGGTTATTCAGTACTTC. Its protein product is CASSRRDLMGVIQYF. The rearrangement uses TRBV7-9 and TRBJ2-4; the D gene could be TRBD1 or TRBD2 (5 bases each). This CDR3 is 15 amino acids long. The V end lost 5 bases, the J end lost 10 bases, and 21 bases lay between the germline ends. CDR1 is SEHNR and CDR2 is FQNEAQ in the germline V gene (reference sequence). The full variable domain, its missing parts supplied by reference TRBV7-9 and TRBJ2-4, is DTGVSQNPRHKITKRGQNVTFRCDPISEHNRLYWYRQTLGQGPEFLTYFQNEAQLEKSRLLSDRFSAERPKGSFSTLEIQRTEQGDSAMYLCASSRRDLMGVIQYFGAGTRLSVL.

This clonotype was observed a few times. This chain joins TRBV12-3 or TRBV12-4 and TRBJ2-2, with TRBD1 matching 9 bases. The J segment lost 4 bases and the V segment lost 4 bases, leaving 4 bases of the junction unmatched. This CDR3 is 15 amino acids long. CDR3 region: CASSSGTGLTGELFF. As DNA, the CDR3 is TGTGCCAGCAGTTCCGGGACAGGGCTCACCGGGGAGCTGTTTTTT.

This clonotype turned up a few times. The CDR3 nucleotides are TGTGCCAGTTACTTCTCCGGGGAGCTGTTTTTT. Amino acid sequence: CASYFSGELFF. V gene TRBV2 combines with J gene TRBJ2-2; no firm D call. Looked up from germline, CDR1 is SNHLY and CDR2 is FYNNEI. The V end lost 9 bases, the J end lost 6 bases, and 8 bases lay between the germline ends. The CDR3 length is 11 residues.

This chain connects TRBV19 to TRBJ2-7; 7 bases are a match to TRBD1. Germline V gene data show CDR1 as LNHDA and CDR2 as SQIVND (reference sequence). J was trimmed by 2 bases and V by 8 bases; bases with no gene match: 6. The CDR3 spans 13 residues. CDR3 sequence: CASGTVRPYEQYF. The CDR3, as DNA: TGTGCCAGTGGGACAGTTCGCCCCTACGAGCAGTACTTC. The full variable domain, with the rest looked up from reference TRBV19 and TRBJ2-7, is DGGITQSPKYLFRKEGQNVTLSCEQNLNHDAMYWYRQDPGQGLRLIYYSQIVNDFQKGDIAEGYSVSREKKESFPLTVTSAQKNPTAFYLCASGTVRPYEQYFGPGTRLTVT.